This T cell receptor (beta chain) stems from a study of molecular identifiers for immune sequencing clone quantification. About the research overall: The replicates split RNA from roughly 20,000 or 100,000 naive CD8 cells five ways and sequenced four.

This clonotype was recorded many times. Germline V gene data show CDR1 as SQVTM and CDR2 as ANQGSEA. V shed 3 bases and J 4 bases; nucleotides not matched to a gene: 13. CDR3 size: 17 residues. TCRdb re-called the PCR reads with MiXCR, one entry per CDR3 protein. The sample yields under 800,000 distinct CDR3 sequences, 25% seen once. The receptor comes from a human donor in good health. Some libraries in this study had Jurkat cell RNA spiked in. The chain combines TRBV29-1 with TRBJ2-1, with TRBD2 identical over 9 bases. The sequencing input was naive CD8+ T cells from blood, with Jurkat cell RNA spiked in. Subset in this sample: FACS-sorted CD8+CD4-CCR7+CD45RA+ naive T cells. The CDR3 DNA sequence: TGCAGCGTTGATGGGACTAGCTCCGCGTCAACTTACAATGAGCAGTTCTTC. Translation gives CSVDGTSSASTYNEQFF.